This TCR beta chain originates from a study of T cells in pancreatic ductal adenocarcinoma. TCRdb keeps only in-frame clones here, not all; method: immunoSEQ multiplex PCR. The sample yields tens of thousands of clones, more than 80% seen once. Findings of the study overall: Mean clonality was approximately 0.1 in tumors and roughly 0.068 in blood, not significantly different. Tumor-versus-blood clonality comparisons may be biased toward lower tumor diversity.

Points on this clone: Its antigen is still unknown.

Surgery without prior neoadjuvant therapy was the treatment of the selected pancreatic ductal adenocarcinoma patients. The sequence was collected from a human donor with pancreatic ductal adenocarcinoma. The sequenced material came from PBMCs.

CDR3 in DNA: TGTGCCAGCTCACCCCGTTGGGCTCCTGGCACAGATACGCAGTATTTT. Amino acid sequence: CASSPRWAPGTDTQYF. The chain joins TRBV18 to TRBJ2-3; the D is unclear. Germline values: CDR1 KGHSH, CDR2 LQKENI. The CDR3 covers 16 residues. V dropped 3 bases and J dropped 1 base, with 14 bases sitting between them. The full variable domain, in which reference TRBV18 and TRBJ2-3 provide the parts outside the CDR3, is NAGVMQNPRHLVRRRGQEARLRCSPMKGHSHVYWYRQLPEEGLKFMVYLQKENIIDESGMPKERFSAEFPKEGPSILRIQQVVRGDSAAYFCASSPRWAPGTDTQYFGPGTRLTVL.